The following is a T cell receptor (beta chain) sequence with its context. The CDR3 is 17 amino acids. Generated by immunoSEQ multiplex PCR, the TCRdb table keeps only in-frame clones and is missing some. The repertoire holds roughly 40,000 clones, 77% seen once, with 1.2% in the top ten. The data originate from a study of preoperative IRX-2 immunotherapy in early breast cancer. Treatment specified: preoperative locoregional IRX-2 cytokine immunotherapy. This phase Ib study tested locoregional IRX-2 cytokine immunotherapy given before surgery. The chain has TRBV1 and TRBJ1-3; no check of the table's D call, TRBD1, against the DNA was made. TRBV1 is deemed a pseudogene. This specimen was tumor tissue, taken after IRX-2 immunotherapy. This receptor was taken from a human donor with breast cancer. The CDR3, as DNA: TGCGCCAGCAGCCAGAGGCGGCGGACAGACGCTGGAAACACCATATATTTT. Translation gives CASSQRRRTDAGNTIYF.